The TCR beta chain under discussion was sequenced for a study of CD8+ T cells in alopecia areata. Study-wide points: Numerous expanded lesional clones remained in scalp and blood during tofacitinib.

Treatment given: oral pan-JAK inhibitor, 5-10 mg twice daily. After isolation, RNA underwent reverse transcription to generate cDNA as the sequencing template. Measured with immunoSEQ multiplex PCR; TCRdb has only the in-frame clones, and not every one. The table records more than 90,000 clones, about three fifths of them present only once. The CDR3 extends over 14 amino acids. V was clipped by 4 bases and J by 7 bases, with 16 bases between them. Looked up from germline, CDR1 is GTSNPN and CDR2 is SVGIG (reference sequence). On this clone: Its cognate antigen is unknown.

J is TRBJ1-4 and V is TRBV30, with TRBD1 as a possible D gene (6 bases). The TCR was taken from a human donor with alopecia areata. The source was CD8+ T cells sorted from blood, collected at week 4, from a patient treated with tofacitinib. Written as DNA, the CDR3 is TGTGCCTGGACCACAGGGAGTAGGGGTGAAAAACTGTTTTTT. As protein: CAWTTGSRGEKLFF.